A single T cell receptor (beta chain) is shown here with its context. Its antigen is still unknown. The record originates from a study of T cell clonotyping in hematopoietic cell transplantation. The CDR3 extends over 17 amino acids. The germline V gene has CDR1 SGHNT and CDR2 YYREEE (reference sequence). With V trimmed by 4 bases and J by 1 base, 9 bases remained unmatched. Study-wide findings and caveats: Graft donor and pretransplant recipient Inverse Simpson Index values predicted broader posttransplant TCR diversity.

Here immunoSEQ multiplex PCR was the method, and the copy in TCRdb shows in-frame clones only, minus some. The sample yields some 15,000 clones, over 50% seen once. The V gene is TRBV5-4, the J gene TRBJ2-2; 8 bases align to TRBD2. This TCR was recovered from a male patient aged 45 to 59 who had an allogeneic stem cell transplant from an unrelated donor, so T cells may come from the graft donor. Some clones in this sample may be carry-over from other donors' samples. Here the sequenced sample was PBMCs, taken 30 days after allogeneic stem cell transplant. CDR3: CASSGARAGVNTGELFF. CDR3 coding DNA: TGTGCCAGCAGCGGGGCCCGAGCGGGGGTGAACACCGGGGAGCTGTTTTTT.